A selection of T cell receptor beta chains follows, all from one sample in a study of CD8 T cells in ankylosing spondylitis. TCRdb re-analysed the 5' RACE reads in MiXCR, keeping a single row per CDR3 protein. Of about 440,000 distinct CDR3 sequences listed, 15% to 20% are singletons. Sequencing used blood, either unsorted or a sorted T cell fraction (not recorded which). All receptors come from a male donor with ankylosing spondylitis. The CDR3 runs from the conserved cysteine through the conserved F or W. The D gene is left open where the match is weak. Size tells how often a clone was seen (once, few, many) or the class of an expanded clone, and some rows leave it out.

clone size	D gene	J gene	V gene	CDR3 DNA	CDR3 protein
many	TRBD1	TRBJ1-1	TRBV12-3/TRBV12-4	TGTGCCAGCAGTCCGGGACAGAAGAACACTGAAGCTTTCTTT	CASSPGQKNTEAFF
NA	NA	TRBJ2-1	TRBV5-1	TGCGCCAGCAGCTTGGAGCAATTGTACAATGAGCAGTTCTTC	CASSLEQLYNEQFF
NA	NA	TRBJ1-2	TRBV15	TGTGCCACCAGCAGAGTAATCGGCACCCAGGAAGGCTACACCTTC	CATSRVIGTQEGYTF
NA	NA	TRBJ1-2	TRBV2	TGTGCCAGCAGTGAGGAGGCATATGGCTACACCTTC	CASSEEAYGYTF
few	NA	TRBJ2-7	TRBV4-1	TGCGCCAGCAGCCAAGCGAGCGGCACCTACGAGCAGTACTTC	CASSQASGTYEQYF
many	NA	TRBJ1-2	TRBV5-1	TGCGCCAGCAGCAATACTCAGGGCTATGGCTACACCTTC	CASSNTQGYGYTF
NA	TRBD1	TRBJ1-5	TRBV19	TGTGCCAGTAGTATTGCCGGAGGGGGCAATAGCAATCAGCCCCAGCATTTT	CASSIAGGGNSNQPQHF
NA	NA	TRBJ2-1	TRBV6-2/TRBV6-3	TGTGCCAGCAGTTATCAATATGGCGAGCAGTTCTTC	CASSYQYGEQFF
NA	TRBD1	TRBJ2-6	TRBV5-6	TGTGCCAGCAGCTTTTACAGGGGCGCTGGGGCCAACGTCCTGACTTTC	CASSFYRGAGANVLTF
NA	TRBD2	TRBJ2-1	TRBV7-8	TGTGCCAGCAGCTTCCGACTAGCGGGAGGGATATACAATGAGCAGTTCTTC	CASSFRLAGGIYNEQFF
NA	TRBD2	TRBJ2-1	TRBV12-3/TRBV12-4	TGTGCCAGCAGTTTGGGGACTAGCCAGTACAATGAGCAGTTCTTC	CASSLGTSQYNEQFF
few	NA	TRBJ2-3	TRBV12-3/TRBV12-4	TGTGCCAGCAGTTTAGGTTTTGGTTTCGGAAGCACAGATACGCAGTATTTT	CASSLGFGFGSTDTQYF
NA	NA	TRBJ2-3	TRBV9	TGTGCCAGCAGCGTAGGCCCCCCAGATACGCAGTATTTT	CASSVGPPDTQYF
few	NA	TRBJ2-4	TRBV12-3/TRBV12-4	TGTGCCAGCAACAACAAAGGGGGCATTCAGTACTTC	CASNNKGGIQYF
NA	NA	TRBJ1-5	TRBV12-3/TRBV12-4	TGTGCCAGCAACTTTACAGGGTATAGCAATCAGCCCCAGCATTTT	CASNFTGYSNQPQHF
NA	NA	TRBJ2-3	TRBV20-1	TGCAGTGCTAGTGGGCAGGGGCCCACAGATACGCAGTATTTT	CSASGQGPTDTQYF
NA	NA	TRBJ2-3	TRBV6-1	TGTGCCAGCAGCTCGGACGGGGGTGACTCGAGCACAGATACGCAGTATTTT	CASSSDGGDSSTDTQYF
few	NA	TRBJ1-6	TRBV7-8	TGTGCCAGCAGCTTAGTCTACGGGCCTAATTCACCCCTCCACTTT	CASSLVYGPNSPLHF
few	NA	TRBJ2-1	TRBV5-1	TGCGCCAGCAGCTTGTGGGCACCCCTTGAGGATGAGCAGTTCTTC	CASSLWAPLEDEQFF
few	NA	TRBJ1-4	TRBV7-9	TGTGCCAGCAGCCAGGGCTGGGCTGGGGAAAAACTGTTTTTT	CASSQGWAGEKLFF
few	NA	TRBJ2-1	TRBV6-6	TGTGCCAGCAGTCATGGGGGGCACCGGCAGTTCTTC	CASSHGGHRQFF
NA	NA	TRBJ1-2	TRBV6-5	TGTGCCAGCAGTTACAGAGCGCACTATGGCTACACCTTC	CASSYRAHYGYTF
NA	TRBD1	TRBJ2-5	TRBV12-3/TRBV12-4	TGTGCCAGCAGTTTAGCGACAGGGCGACTCCAAGAGACCCAGTACTTC	CASSLATGRLQETQYF
few	TRBD1	TRBJ2-1	TRBV28	TGTGCCAGCAGTCAGGGGGCCCTAAGCTCCTACAATGAGCAGTTCTTC	CASSQGALSSYNEQFF
few	TRBD2	TRBJ2-6	TRBV13	TGTGCCAGCAGCCGGACTAGCGGGAGGGCCCCTGGGGCCAACGTCCTGACTTTC	CASSRTSGRAPGANVLTF
few	NA	TRBJ2-1	TRBV29-1	TGCAGCGTGATGCGAGGCTACAATGAGCAGTTCTTC	CSVMRGYNEQFF
NA	TRBD2	TRBJ2-2	TRBV20-1	TGCAGTGCTAGAGCTAGCGGGGGGTTCACCGGGGAGCTGTTTTTT	CSARASGGFTGELFF
NA	TRBD1	TRBJ1-2	TRBV12-3/TRBV12-4	TGTGCCAGCAGTTTACGCGTGACAGGGGACCGAAACTATGGCTACACCTTC	CASSLRVTGDRNYGYTF
few	NA	TRBJ2-7	TRBV6-5	TGTGCCAGCAGTTACTTCGCGACAGGCTACGAGCAGTACTTC	CASSYFATGYEQYF
NA	NA	TRBJ1-2	TRBV11-2	TGTGCCAGCAGCTCGGGGGCAGGGTCCTATGGCTACACCTTC	CASSSGAGSYGYTF
few	NA	TRBJ1-5	TRBV6-2/TRBV6-3	TGTGCCAGCAGTTACGGGGGGTCGAATCGGGCCAACAAGCTAGGCAATCAGCCCCAGCATTTT	CASSYGGSNRANKLGNQPQHF
NA	NA	TRBJ2-7	TRBV20-1	TGCAGTGCCATGGACAACTCCTACGAGCAGTACTTC	CSAMDNSYEQYF
few	TRBD2	TRBJ2-1	TRBV7-2	TGTGCCAGCAGCTTAGCGGGGCGGGAGGGCAGGATCAATGAGCAGTTCTTC	CASSLAGREGRINEQFF
few	NA	TRBJ1-4	TRBV7-2	TGTGCCAGCAGCTTCGGACACCCGGCCCTTAATGAAAAACTGTTTTTT	CASSFGHPALNEKLFF
many	NA	TRBJ2-5	TRBV6-2/TRBV6-3	TGTGCCAGCAGTTCCCGGGGAGAGACCCAGTACTTC	CASSSRGETQYF